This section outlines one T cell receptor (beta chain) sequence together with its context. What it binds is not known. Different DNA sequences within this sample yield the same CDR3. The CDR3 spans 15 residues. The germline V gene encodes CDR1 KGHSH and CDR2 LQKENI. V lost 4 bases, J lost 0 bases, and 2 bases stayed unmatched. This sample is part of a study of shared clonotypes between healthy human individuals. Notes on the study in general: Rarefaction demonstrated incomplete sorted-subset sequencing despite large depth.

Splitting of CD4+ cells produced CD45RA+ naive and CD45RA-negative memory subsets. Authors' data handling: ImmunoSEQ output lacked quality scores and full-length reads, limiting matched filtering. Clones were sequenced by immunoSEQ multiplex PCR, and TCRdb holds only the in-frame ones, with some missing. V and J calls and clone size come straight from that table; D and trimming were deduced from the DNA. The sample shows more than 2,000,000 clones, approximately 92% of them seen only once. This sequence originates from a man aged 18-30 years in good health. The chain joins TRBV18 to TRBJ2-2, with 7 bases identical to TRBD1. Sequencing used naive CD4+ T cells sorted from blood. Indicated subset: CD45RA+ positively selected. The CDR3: CASSLGTANTGELFF. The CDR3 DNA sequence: TGTGCCAGCTCACTCGGGACAGCGAACACCGGGGAGCTGTTTTTT.